This TCR beta chain derives from a study of T cell responses to AZD1222 COVID-19 vaccine (dated by TCRdb to about 2021). With regard to the full study: TCR sequencing was performed for 230 to 250 trial participants, of whom approximately 200 were given two doses of AZD1222 and some 26 were given two doses of MenACWY control vaccine. Trial participants were enrolled by age into 18-55, 56-69 and 70-plus year subgroups, with roughly 160, 29 and 62 TCR-sequenced participants respectively. Results and caveats for the whole study, not just this receptor: Spike-specific TCR breadth and depth rose significantly after two AZD1222 doses compared with day 0 and with MenACWY recipients. Because no day 14 peak-response samples were available, the repertoires could be characterized only after the peak T cell response. Conclusions about previously exposed vaccinees are limited because only five to seven AZD1222 recipients were SARS-CoV-2 seropositive at baseline. The 56-69-year group was small, and its depth increase did not reach significance, likely because of low power. Participants were mostly white British, with more females than males. The authors suggested clonal diversity may have been underestimated. Reportedly, almost half of the unique spike-specific TCRs recognized epitopes lying outside the regions that are mutated in the B.1.351 and B.1.1.7 variants. The whole spike protein was spanned by vaccine-associated CD4 TCRs, and dominant responses were seen in regions 160-218 and 743-854.

The CDR3 regions of human TCRbeta chains were analyzed by immunosequencing. On the authors' methods: TCRs in the repertoires were matched against a reference library of SARS-CoV-2-specific TCRs that had been generated with the MIRA antigen-specificity platform. Breadth was defined as the fraction of unique TCRs that were SARS-CoV-2-associated, and depth was defined as the fraction of total T cells that were SARS-CoV-2-associated. Using the MIRA data, every spike-specific TCR was mapped to the spike region that the TCR reacted to and assigned to either a CD4 or a CD8 class. Log10-transformed breadth and depth values were compared by one-way ANOVA with Sidak's multiple comparisons tests. In TCRdb, the immuneACCESS table is reduced to in-frame sequences with V and J assigned. These tables do not hold every clone; where another copy was compared, an unresolved V gene accounts for under half, and the others remain unexplained. V and J calls and clone size come straight from that table; D and trimming were deduced from the DNA. This sample is represented by 70,000 to 95,000 clones; nearly 90% of them were singletons. About 2.8% of the sample goes to the ten largest clones.

The time point tag for this specimen amounts to: baseline before first vaccination. This specimen's treatment or condition label, per the study, means: meningococcal conjugate vaccine given as trial control. Vaccinee samples came from UK trials COV001 and COV002, including a single-blind randomized controlled phase 2/3 trial of AZD1222 (ChAdOx1 nCoV-19) in healthy adults. Trial participant PBMC samples were collected at day 0 and day 28 after the second dose for TCRbeta chain sequencing. Reading from cysteine to phenylalanine, the CDR3 counts 12 amino acids. Solely the CDR3 DNA is kept, with 36 bases framed from the first base. CDR1 and CDR2 are read off the germline V gene (reference sequence) as SEHNR and FQNEAQ. Deletion took 2 bases off V and 8 bases off J, with a span of 6 bases between the germline ends. About this clone: This receptor's antigen is unknown. No much larger clone exists at a distance of one base, and base qualities are not known.

Specimen: peripheral blood, collected on day 0 of MenACWY control vaccination. The rearranged segments are TRBV7-9 and TRBJ1-4; the D gene cannot be resolved reliably. The receptor was isolated from an adult in good health. The CDR3: CASSLKNEKLFF. At the DNA level, the sequence is TGTGCCAGCAGCTTAAAGAACGAAAAACTGTTTTTT.